Listed below are T cell receptor beta chains from one sample, sequenced in a study of blood T cell repertoires in COVID-19. Profiling relied on immunoSEQ multiplex PCR, and the TCRdb table lists in-frame clones only, not all of them. Among 200,000 to 300,000 clones listed, around 80% were seen once. Sequenced material: peripheral blood. These receptors originate from a human donor in a cohort sampled during active COVID-19. The CDR3 runs from the conserved cysteine through the conserved F or W. Each record gives: CDR3 protein, CDR3 DNA, clone size, D gene, J gene, V gene. The D gene is left open where the match is weak. Part of the rows lack a size; the others show once, few, many or a class for expanded clones.

CDR3 protein: CASSQHGSTDTQYF; CDR3 DNA: TGCGCCAGCAGTCAACACGGGAGCACAGATACGCAGTATTTT; clone size: -; D gene: -; J gene: TRBJ2-3; V gene: TRBV23-1
CDR3 protein: CAASGLAGGQVTGELFF; CDR3 DNA: TGTGCCGCGAGCGGACTAGCGGGAGGGCAGGTCACCGGGGAGCTGTTTTTT; clone size: -; D gene: TRBD2; J gene: TRBJ2-2; V gene: TRBV7-6
CDR3 protein: CASSQDGAMNTEAFF; CDR3 DNA: TGTGCCAGCAGCCAAGATGGGGCGATGAACACTGAAGCTTTCTTT; clone size: -; D gene: -; J gene: TRBJ1-1; V gene: TRBV3-1/TRBV3-2
CDR3 protein: CASSIAVGNTEAFF; CDR3 DNA: TGCGCCAGCAGTATTGCGGTAGGCAACACTGAAGCTTTCTTT; clone size: -; D gene: -; J gene: TRBJ1-1; V gene: TRBV5-1
CDR3 protein: CASSLFRQGTEAFF; CDR3 DNA: TGTGCCAGCAGCTTATTCCGTCAGGGCACTGAAGCTTTCTTT; clone size: -; D gene: -; J gene: TRBJ1-1; V gene: TRBV13
CDR3 protein: CASSLVEGEVGYTF; CDR3 DNA: TGTGCCAGCAGCTTAGTTGAGGGGGAAGTCGGCTACACCTTC; clone size: few; D gene: -; J gene: TRBJ1-2; V gene: TRBV7-9
CDR3 protein: CASSLVPAGGLPGELFF; CDR3 DNA: TGTGCCAGCAGCTTAGTTCCCGCCGGCGGCCTCCCCGGGGAGCTGTTTTTT; clone size: -; D gene: -; J gene: TRBJ2-2; V gene: TRBV7-6
CDR3 protein: CASSQRTSGATDTQYF; CDR3 DNA: TGTGCCAGCAGCCAGCGGACTAGCGGGGCCACAGATACGCAGTATTTT; clone size: -; D gene: TRBD2; J gene: TRBJ2-3; V gene: TRBV5-8
CDR3 protein: CASKTGLNTEAFF; CDR3 DNA: TGTGCCTCTAAGACAGGGTTGAACACTGAAGCTTTCTTT; clone size: -; D gene: TRBD1; J gene: TRBJ1-1; V gene: TRBV30
CDR3 protein: CASRSPGGNSPLHF; CDR3 DNA: TGTGCCAGCAGATCCCCAGGGGGCAATTCACCCCTCCACTTT; clone size: -; D gene: TRBD1; J gene: TRBJ1-6; V gene: TRBV6-5
CDR3 protein: CAWSDPPGLADPYNEQFF; CDR3 DNA: TGTGCCTGGAGTGACCCCCCGGGACTAGCGGACCCATACAATGAGCAGTTCTTC; clone size: -; D gene: TRBD2; J gene: TRBJ2-1; V gene: TRBV30
CDR3 protein: CASSSLAGGRNEQFF; CDR3 DNA: TGTGCCAGCAGTTCTCTAGCGGGGGGGCGAAATGAGCAGTTCTTC; clone size: -; D gene: TRBD2; J gene: TRBJ2-1; V gene: TRBV6-5
CDR3 protein: CASKWSGGNTYEQYF; CDR3 DNA: TGCGCCAGCAAATGGTCGGGAGGGAACACCTACGAGCAGTACTTC; clone size: few; D gene: TRBD2; J gene: TRBJ2-7; V gene: TRBV5-1
CDR3 protein: CASSQRGSSGLTANYGYTF; CDR3 DNA: TGCGCCAGCAGCCAAAGGGGGTCGAGTGGACTGACAGCTAACTATGGCTACACCTTC; clone size: few; D gene: -; J gene: TRBJ1-2; V gene: TRBV4-1
CDR3 protein: CASSLGGGPETQYF; CDR3 DNA: TGTGCCAGCAGCTTAGGGGGAGGGCCGGAGACCCAGTACTTC; clone size: -; D gene: -; J gene: TRBJ2-5; V gene: TRBV5-4
CDR3 protein: CASSSSSGRITDTQYF; CDR3 DNA: -; clone size: once; D gene: -; J gene: TRBJ2-3; V gene: TRBV7-9
CDR3 protein: CASSSTSPTEAFF; CDR3 DNA: TGTGCCAGTAGTTCCACTTCCCCTACTGAAGCTTTCTTT; clone size: -; D gene: -; J gene: TRBJ1-1; V gene: TRBV19
CDR3 protein: CASSPKIRLSHNTGELFF; CDR3 DNA: TGTGCCAGCAGCCCTAAAATTCGTCTTTCGCATAACACCGGGGAGCTGTTTTTT; clone size: -; D gene: -; J gene: TRBJ2-2; V gene: TRBV7-9
CDR3 protein: CASSRESGTGGSPQHF; CDR3 DNA: TGCGCCAGCAGCCGAGAGTCCGGGACAGGGGGATCGCCCCAGCATTTT; clone size: few; D gene: TRBD1; J gene: TRBJ1-5; V gene: TRBV4-1
CDR3 protein: CASSGSGRVAYNEQFF; CDR3 DNA: TGTGCCAGCAGTGGGAGCGGGAGGGTAGCCTACAATGAGCAGTTCTTC; clone size: -; D gene: TRBD2; J gene: TRBJ2-1; V gene: TRBV27
CDR3 protein: CASSRASAGGRDTQYF; CDR3 DNA: TGTGCCAGCAGCCGGGCGTCTGCCGGGGGGCGGGATACGCAGTATTTT; clone size: -; D gene: -; J gene: TRBJ2-3; V gene: TRBV3-1/TRBV3-2
CDR3 protein: CATEEDTQYF; CDR3 DNA: TGCGCCACGGAGGAAGATACGCAGTATTTT; clone size: -; D gene: -; J gene: TRBJ2-3; V gene: TRBV10-2
CDR3 protein: CASSVSSGVKNIQYF; CDR3 DNA: TGCGCCAGCAGTGTTTCTAGCGGGGTCAAAAACATTCAGTACTTC; clone size: -; D gene: TRBD2; J gene: TRBJ2-4; V gene: TRBV10-2
CDR3 protein: CASSSQGDQIYEQYF; CDR3 DNA: TGCGCCAGCAGCTCCCAGGGGGACCAAATCTACGAGCAGTACTTC; clone size: -; D gene: TRBD1; J gene: TRBJ2-7; V gene: TRBV5-1
CDR3 protein: CASSPEGAGLGGQPQHF; CDR3 DNA: TGTGCCAGCAGCCCAGAGGGGGCAGGGTTAGGTGGTCAGCCCCAGCATTTT; clone size: -; D gene: TRBD1; J gene: TRBJ1-5; V gene: TRBV7-8
CDR3 protein: CASSSRGDTQYF; CDR3 DNA: TGTGCCAGCAGCTCGAGAGGGGATACGCAGTATTTT; clone size: -; D gene: -; J gene: TRBJ2-3; V gene: TRBV7-2
CDR3 protein: CASSFGTVSYEQYF; CDR3 DNA: TGTGCCAGCAGCTTCGGGACAGTCTCCTACGAGCAGTACTTC; clone size: -; D gene: TRBD1; J gene: TRBJ2-7; V gene: TRBV7-2
CDR3 protein: CASSLAGAKSEGSF; CDR3 DNA: TGTGCCAGCAGCTTAGCGGGGGCGAAGTCAGAGGGAAGCTTC; clone size: -; D gene: -; J gene: TRBJ1-2; V gene: TRBV7-2
CDR3 protein: CASSVSTSSGNTIYF; CDR3 DNA: TGTGCCAGCAGCGTGTCTACGAGCTCTGGAAACACCATATATTTT; clone size: -; D gene: -; J gene: TRBJ1-3; V gene: TRBV9
CDR3 protein: CAWKEGSGTEAFF; CDR3 DNA: TGTGCCTGGAAGGAGGGCTCCGGAACCGAAGCTTTCTTT; clone size: -; D gene: -; J gene: TRBJ1-1; V gene: TRBV30
CDR3 protein: CASSPFGLAGGITDTQYF; CDR3 DNA: TGTGCCAGCTCACCTTTCGGACTAGCGGGGGGGATCACAGATACGCAGTATTTT; clone size: -; D gene: TRBD2; J gene: TRBJ2-3; V gene: TRBV18